This T cell receptor (beta chain) derives from a study of T-cell reconstitution after alpha-beta-depleted transplantation in children. The CDR3 loop spans 13 amino acids. Germline V gene sequence: CDR1 SQVTM, CDR2 ANQGSEA. Trimming removed 6 bases from V and 2 bases from J, with 14 bases in between. This clonotype was counted at least ten times. During its preparation, the TCRbeta library received unique molecular identifiers. TCRdb re-analysed the PCR reads in MiXCR, keeping a single row per CDR3 protein. The sample yields 150,000 to 250,000 distinct CDR3 sequences, just over 14% seen once. The chain carries TRBV29-1 and TRBJ2-7; unclear D gene. Source: PBMCs from the stem cell graft donor, taken from the stem cell graft. This TCR was sampled from a human donor who donated a stem cell graft to a child with acute lymphoblastic leukemia. This CDR3 is CSVPHRDTYEQYF. The DNA for the CDR3 is TGCAGCGTCCCACACAGAGATACCTACGAGCAGTACTTC.